A selection of T cell receptor beta chains follows, all from one sample in a study of blood T cells in healthy people across ages. TCRdb reprocessed the 5' RACE reads with MiXCR, giving one entry per CDR3 protein. The table lists approximately 790,000 distinct CDR3 sequences, 60% to 80% of them singletons, with 28% in the top ten. What was sequenced was blood. These receptor sequences come from a man in his thirties or forties in good health. Both conserved end residues are part of each CDR3. The D gene is left open where the match is weak. Clone size appears in some rows only: once, few, many, or a class for an expanded clone.

v_gene: TRBV5-6; d_gene: TRBD1; j_gene: TRBJ1-6; abundance: NA; CDR3aa: CASSSTGIDSPLHF; CDR3nt: TGTGCCAGCAGCTCGACAGGGATTGATTCACCCCTCCACTTT
v_gene: TRBV4-1; d_gene: NA; j_gene: TRBJ1-6; abundance: NA; CDR3aa: CASSQDPGSDSPLHF; CDR3nt: TGCGCCAGCAGCCAAGATCCGGGGTCTGATTCACCCCTCCACTTT
v_gene: TRBV5-1; d_gene: TRBD2; j_gene: TRBJ2-7; abundance: NA; CDR3aa: CASSGLAGGLNEQYF; CDR3nt: TGCGCCAGCAGCGGTTTGGCGGGGGGCTTAAATGAGCAGTACTTC
v_gene: TRBV20-1; d_gene: TRBD1; j_gene: TRBJ2-1; abundance: few; CDR3aa: CSAQPGGSSYNEQFF; CDR3nt: TGCAGTGCCCAGCCAGGGGGAAGCTCCTACAATGAGCAGTTCTTC
v_gene: TRBV10-3; d_gene: NA; j_gene: TRBJ2-7; abundance: NA; CDR3aa: CATADSTSYEQYF; CDR3nt: TGTGCCACAGCTGACAGTACCTCCTACGAGCAGTACTTC
v_gene: TRBV2; d_gene: NA; j_gene: TRBJ2-6; abundance: few; CDR3aa: CASSEGAGANVLTF; CDR3nt: TGTGCCAGCAGTGAAGGGGCTGGGGCCAACGTCCTGACTTTC
v_gene: TRBV20-1; d_gene: NA; j_gene: TRBJ2-7; abundance: NA; CDR3aa: CSAKNYGGTFNSYEQYF; CDR3nt: TGCAGTGCTAAGAACTACGGTGGAACCTTTAACTCCTACGAGCAGTACTTC
v_gene: TRBV10-3; d_gene: NA; j_gene: TRBJ2-7; abundance: NA; CDR3aa: CAISVGDEQYF; CDR3nt: TGTGCCATCAGTGTAGGGGACGAGCAGTACTTC
v_gene: TRBV6-1; d_gene: NA; j_gene: TRBJ2-1; abundance: once; CDR3aa: CASSPEQFF; CDR3nt: TGTGCCAGCAGTCCTGAGCAGTTCTTC
v_gene: TRBV25-1; d_gene: NA; j_gene: TRBJ2-4; abundance: few; CDR3aa: CASSPSAKNIQYF; CDR3nt: TGTGCCAGCAGTCCCTCCGCCAAAAACATTCAGTACTTC
v_gene: TRBV20-1; d_gene: NA; j_gene: TRBJ2-7; abundance: NA; CDR3aa: CSAREDRPYEQYF; CDR3nt: TGCAGTGCTAGAGAAGACAGGCCCTACGAGCAGTACTTC
v_gene: TRBV6-2/TRBV6-3; d_gene: NA; j_gene: TRBJ1-5; abundance: NA; CDR3aa: CASSYRGLSNQPQHF; CDR3nt: TGTGCCAGCAGTTATCGCGGGTTAAGCAATCAGCCCCAGCATTTT